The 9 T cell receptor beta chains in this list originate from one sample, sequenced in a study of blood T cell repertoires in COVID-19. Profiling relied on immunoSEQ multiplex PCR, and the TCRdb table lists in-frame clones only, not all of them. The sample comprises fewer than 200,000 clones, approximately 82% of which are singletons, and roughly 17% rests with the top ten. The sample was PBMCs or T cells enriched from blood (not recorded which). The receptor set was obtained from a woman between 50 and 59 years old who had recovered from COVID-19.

CDR3 nucleotides: TGTGCCAGCAGCCAAGATGTCGGTGAGCAGTTCTTC. Its protein product is CASSQDVGEQFF. The gene calls are TRBV4-2 and TRBJ2-1; D is unclear. The CDR3 has 12 residues. CDR1 LGHNA and CDR2 YNFKEQ come from the germline V gene. V shed 0 bases and J shed 9 bases, with 6 bases lying between them.

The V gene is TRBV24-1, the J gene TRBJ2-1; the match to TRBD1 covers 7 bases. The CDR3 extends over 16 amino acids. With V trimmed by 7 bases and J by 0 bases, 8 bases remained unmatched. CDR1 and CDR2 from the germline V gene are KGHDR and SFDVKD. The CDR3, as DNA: TGTGCCACCAGCTCCAGACGGACAGGCTCCTACAATGAGCAGTTCTTC. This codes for CATSSRRTGSYNEQFF.

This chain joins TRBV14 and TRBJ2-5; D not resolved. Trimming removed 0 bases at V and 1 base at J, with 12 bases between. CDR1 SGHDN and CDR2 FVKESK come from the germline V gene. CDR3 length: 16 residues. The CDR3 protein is CASSQDLSQVQETQYF. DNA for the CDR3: TGTGCCAGCAGCCAAGACTTAAGTCAGGTCCAAGAGACCCAGTACTTC.

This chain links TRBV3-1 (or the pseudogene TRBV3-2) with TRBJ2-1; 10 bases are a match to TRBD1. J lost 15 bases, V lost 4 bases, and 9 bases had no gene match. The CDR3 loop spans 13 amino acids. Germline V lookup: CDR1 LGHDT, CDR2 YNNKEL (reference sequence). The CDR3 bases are TGTGCCAGCAGCCCACGACAGGGGGCCGCGCCGTTCTTC. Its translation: CASSPRQGAAPFF.

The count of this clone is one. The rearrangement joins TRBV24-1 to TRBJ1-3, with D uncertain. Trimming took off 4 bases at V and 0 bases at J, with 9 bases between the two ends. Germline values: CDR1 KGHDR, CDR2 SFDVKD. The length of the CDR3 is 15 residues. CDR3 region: CATSDPGSSGNTIYF. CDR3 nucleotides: TGTGCCACCAGTGACCCGGGAAGCTCTGGAAACACCATATATTTT.

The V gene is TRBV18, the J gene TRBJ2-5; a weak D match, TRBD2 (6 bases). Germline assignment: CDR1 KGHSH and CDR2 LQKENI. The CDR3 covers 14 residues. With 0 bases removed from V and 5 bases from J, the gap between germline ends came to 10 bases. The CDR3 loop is CASSPPAGFETQYF. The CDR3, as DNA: TGTGCCAGCTCACCACCGGCGGGGTTCGAGACCCAGTACTTC.

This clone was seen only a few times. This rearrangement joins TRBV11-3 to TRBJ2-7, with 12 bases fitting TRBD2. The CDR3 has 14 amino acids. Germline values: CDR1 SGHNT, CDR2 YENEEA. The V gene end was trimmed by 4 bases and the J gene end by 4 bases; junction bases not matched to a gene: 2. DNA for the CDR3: TGTGCCAGCAGCTCGACTAGCGGGAGTTACGAGCAGTACTTC. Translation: CASSSTSGSYEQYF.

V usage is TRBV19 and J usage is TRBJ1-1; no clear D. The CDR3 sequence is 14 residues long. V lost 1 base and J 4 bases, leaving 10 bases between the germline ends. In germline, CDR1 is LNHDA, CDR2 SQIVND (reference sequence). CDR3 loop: CASSIGAGVTEAFF. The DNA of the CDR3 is TGTGCCAGTAGTATAGGGGCCGGGGTCACTGAAGCTTTCTTT.

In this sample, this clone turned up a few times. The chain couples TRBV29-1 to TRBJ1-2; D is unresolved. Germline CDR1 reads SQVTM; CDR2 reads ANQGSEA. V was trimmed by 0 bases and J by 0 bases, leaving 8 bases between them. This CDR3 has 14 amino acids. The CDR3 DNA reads TGCAGCGTTGAAGAGGCGGCAGCTAACTATGGCTACACCTTC. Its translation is CSVEEAAANYGYTF.